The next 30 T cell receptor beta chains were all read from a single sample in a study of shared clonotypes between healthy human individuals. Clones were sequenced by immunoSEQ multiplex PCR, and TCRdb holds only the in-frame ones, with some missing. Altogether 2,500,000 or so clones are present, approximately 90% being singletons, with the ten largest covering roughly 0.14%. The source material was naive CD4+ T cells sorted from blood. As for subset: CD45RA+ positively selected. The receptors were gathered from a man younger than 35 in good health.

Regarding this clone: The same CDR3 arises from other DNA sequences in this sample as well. The CDR3 DNA reads TGCGCCAGCAGCCTGGTACTGGCGGGAGGAGGGGTAGAGACCCAGTACTTC. This translates into CASSLVLAGGGVETQYF. The chain couples TRBV4-3 to TRBJ2-5; 8 bases map to TRBD2. The CDR3 is 17 residues long. Germline V gene lookup returns CDR1 LGHNA and CDR2 YSLEER. Trimming at V came to 4 bases and at J to 4 bases, leaving 14 bases not matched to a gene.

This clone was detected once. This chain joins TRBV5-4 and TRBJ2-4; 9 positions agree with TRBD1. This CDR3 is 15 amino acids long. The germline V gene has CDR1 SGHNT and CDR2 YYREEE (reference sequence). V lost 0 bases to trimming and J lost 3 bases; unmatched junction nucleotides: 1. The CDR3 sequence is CASSLGDRDKNIQYF. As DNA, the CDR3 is TGTGCCAGCAGCTTGGGGGACAGGGACAAAAACATTCAGTACTTC.

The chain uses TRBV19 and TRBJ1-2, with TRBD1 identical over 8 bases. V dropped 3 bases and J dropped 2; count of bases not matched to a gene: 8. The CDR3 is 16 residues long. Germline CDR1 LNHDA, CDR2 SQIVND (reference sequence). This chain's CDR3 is CASSIAGQGANYGYTF. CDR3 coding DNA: TGTGCCAGTAGTATCGCCGGACAGGGAGCAAACTATGGCTACACCTTC.

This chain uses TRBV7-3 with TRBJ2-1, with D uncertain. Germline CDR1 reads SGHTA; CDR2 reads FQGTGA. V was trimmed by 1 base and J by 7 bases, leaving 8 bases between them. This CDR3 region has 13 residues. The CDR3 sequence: CASSLNDRNEQFF. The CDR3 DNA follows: TGTGCCAGCAGCTTAAACGATCGGAATGAGCAGTTCTTC.

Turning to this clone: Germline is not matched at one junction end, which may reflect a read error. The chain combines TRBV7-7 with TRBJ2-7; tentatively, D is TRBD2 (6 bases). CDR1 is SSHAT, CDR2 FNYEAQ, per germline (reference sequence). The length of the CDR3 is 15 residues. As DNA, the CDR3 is TGTGCTAGCAGCTTAGTACTAGCCGGTACCTACGAGCAGTACTTC. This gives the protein CASSLVLAGTYEQYF.

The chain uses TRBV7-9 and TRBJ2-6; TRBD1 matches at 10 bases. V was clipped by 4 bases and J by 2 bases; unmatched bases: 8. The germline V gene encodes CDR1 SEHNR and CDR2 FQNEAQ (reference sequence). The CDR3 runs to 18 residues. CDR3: CASSSPATGGTGANVLTF. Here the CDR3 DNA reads TGTGCCAGCAGCTCACCTGCGACAGGGGGCACTGGGGCCAACGTCCTGACTTTC.

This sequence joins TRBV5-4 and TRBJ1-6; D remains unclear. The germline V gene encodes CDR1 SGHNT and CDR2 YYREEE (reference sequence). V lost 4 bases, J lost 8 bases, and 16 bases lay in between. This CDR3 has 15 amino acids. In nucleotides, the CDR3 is TGTGCCAGCAGCCCGGAGGGAGACGTTTATTCACCCCTCCACTTT. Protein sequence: CASSPEGDVYSPLHF. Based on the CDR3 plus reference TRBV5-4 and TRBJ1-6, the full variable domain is ETGVTQSPTHLIKTRGQQVTLRCSSQSGHNTVSWYQQALGQGPQFIFQYYREEENGRGNFPPRFSGLQFPNYSSELNVNALELDDSALYLCASSPEGDVYSPLHFGNGTRLTVT.

CDR3 sequence reads: CASSLDGTLLYGYTF. The CDR3, as DNA: TGCGCCAGCAGCTTGGACGGTACTCTCTTGTATGGCTACACCTTC. This chain joins TRBV5-1 and TRBJ1-2; D call uncertain. The CDR3 is 15 amino acids. The ends were cut back, 0 bases at V and 5 bases at J, with 14 bases in the middle. Germline V gene lookup returns CDR1 SGHRS and CDR2 YFSETQ. Filled out from reference TRBV5-1 and TRBJ1-2, the complete variable domain reads KAGVTQTPRYLIKTRGQQVTLSCSPISGHRSVSWYQQTPGQGLQFLFEYFSETQRNKGNFPGRFSGRQFSNSRSEMNVSTLELGDSALYLCASSLDGTLLYGYTFGSGTRLTVV.

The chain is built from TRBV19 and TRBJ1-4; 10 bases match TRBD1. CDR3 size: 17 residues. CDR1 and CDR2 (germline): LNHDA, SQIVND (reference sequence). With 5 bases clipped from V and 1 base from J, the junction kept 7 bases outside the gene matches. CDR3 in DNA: TGTGCCAGTAGTTCCGGGACAGGGGAAGTAACTAATGAAAAACTGTTTTTT. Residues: CASSSGTGEVTNEKLFF. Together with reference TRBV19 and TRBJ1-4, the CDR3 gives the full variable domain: DGGITQSPKYLFRKEGQNVTLSCEQNLNHDAMYWYRQDPGQGLRLIYYSQIVNDFQKGDIAEGYSVSREKKESFPLTVTSAQKNPTAFYLCASSSGTGEVTNEKLFFGSGTQLSVL.

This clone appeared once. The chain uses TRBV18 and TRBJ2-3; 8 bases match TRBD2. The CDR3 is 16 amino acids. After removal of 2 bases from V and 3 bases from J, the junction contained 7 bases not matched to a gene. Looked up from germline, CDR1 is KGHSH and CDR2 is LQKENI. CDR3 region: CASSPLSGSRTDTQYF. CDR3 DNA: TGTGCCAGCTCACCATTGAGCGGGAGTAGAACAGATACGCAGTATTTT. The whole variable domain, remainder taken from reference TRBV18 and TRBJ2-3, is NAGVMQNPRHLVRRRGQEARLRCSPMKGHSHVYWYRQLPEEGLKFMVYLQKENIIDESGMPKERFSAEFPKEGPSILRIQQVVRGDSAAYFCASSPLSGSRTDTQYFGPGTRLTVL.

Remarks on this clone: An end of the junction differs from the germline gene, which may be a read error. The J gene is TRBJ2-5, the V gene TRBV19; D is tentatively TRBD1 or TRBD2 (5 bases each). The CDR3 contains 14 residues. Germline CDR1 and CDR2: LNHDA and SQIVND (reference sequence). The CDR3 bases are TGTGCCAGTAGTATAGCCGGGACGGAAGAGATCCAGTACTTC. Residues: CASSIAGTEEIQYF.

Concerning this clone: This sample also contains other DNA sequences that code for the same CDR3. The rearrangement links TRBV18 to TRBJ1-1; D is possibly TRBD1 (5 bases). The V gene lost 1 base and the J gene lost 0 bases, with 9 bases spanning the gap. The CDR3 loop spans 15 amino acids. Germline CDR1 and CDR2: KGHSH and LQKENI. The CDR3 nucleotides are TGTGCCAGCTCACCACGGGGCACCATGAACACTGAAGCTTTCTTT. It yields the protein CASSPRGTMNTEAFF.

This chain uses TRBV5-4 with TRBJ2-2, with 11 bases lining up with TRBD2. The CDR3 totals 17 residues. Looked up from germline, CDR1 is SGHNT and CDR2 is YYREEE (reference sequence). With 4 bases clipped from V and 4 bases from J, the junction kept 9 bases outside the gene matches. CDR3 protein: CASSVFSGGAPTGELFF. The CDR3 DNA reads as TGTGCCAGCAGCGTATTTAGCGGGGGGGCACCCACCGGGGAGCTGTTTTTT.

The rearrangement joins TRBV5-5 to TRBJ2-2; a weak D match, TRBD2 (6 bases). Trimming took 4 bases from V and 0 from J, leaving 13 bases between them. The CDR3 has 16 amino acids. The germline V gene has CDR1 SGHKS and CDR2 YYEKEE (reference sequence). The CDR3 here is CASSPLRGSNTGELFF. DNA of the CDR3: TGTGCCAGCAGCCCCCTGCGGGGATCGAACACCGGGGAGCTGTTTTTT.

The CDR3: CASSQDSRGNQPQHF. DNA for the CDR3: TGTGCCAGCAGTCAGGACTCCCGGGGGAATCAGCCCCAGCATTTT. J is TRBJ1-5 and V is TRBV2; D may be TRBD1 (5 bases). With 5 bases removed from V and 4 bases from J, the gap between germline ends came to 15 bases. Germline CDR1 reads SNHLY; CDR2 reads FYNNEI. The CDR3 length is 15 residues.

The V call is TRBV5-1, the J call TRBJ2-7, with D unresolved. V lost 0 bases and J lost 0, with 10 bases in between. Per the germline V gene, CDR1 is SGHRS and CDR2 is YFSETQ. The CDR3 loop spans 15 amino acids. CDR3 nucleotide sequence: TGCGCCAGCAGCTTGGTACGCCTACACTCCTACGAGCAGTACTTC. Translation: CASSLVRLHSYEQYF.

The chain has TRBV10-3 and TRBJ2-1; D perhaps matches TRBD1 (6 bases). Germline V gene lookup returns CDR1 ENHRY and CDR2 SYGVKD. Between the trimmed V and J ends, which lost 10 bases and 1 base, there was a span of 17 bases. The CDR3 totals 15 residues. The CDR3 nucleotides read TGTGCCACCCAGTGGGAAGGGGGATCCTACAATGAGCAGTTCTTC. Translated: CATQWEGGSYNEQFF.

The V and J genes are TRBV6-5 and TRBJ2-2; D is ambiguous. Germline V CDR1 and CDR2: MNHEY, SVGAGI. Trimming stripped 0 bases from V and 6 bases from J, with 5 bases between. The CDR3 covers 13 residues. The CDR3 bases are TGTGCCAGCAGTTACTCGTGGGCCGGGGAGCTGTTTTTT. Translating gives CASSYSWAGELFF.

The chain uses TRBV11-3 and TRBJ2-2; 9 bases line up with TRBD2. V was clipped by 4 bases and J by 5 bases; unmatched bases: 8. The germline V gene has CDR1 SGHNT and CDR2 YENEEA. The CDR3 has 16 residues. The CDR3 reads CASSYFSGRGTGELFF. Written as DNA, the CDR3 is TGTGCCAGCAGCTACTTTAGCGGGAGAGGAACCGGGGAGCTGTTTTTT.

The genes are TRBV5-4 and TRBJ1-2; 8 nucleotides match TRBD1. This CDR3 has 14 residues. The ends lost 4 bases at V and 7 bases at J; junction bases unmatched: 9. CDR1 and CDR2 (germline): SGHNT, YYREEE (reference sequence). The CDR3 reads CASSIGQGLGGYTF. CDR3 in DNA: TGTGCCAGCAGCATAGGACAGGGTTTGGGTGGCTACACCTTC.

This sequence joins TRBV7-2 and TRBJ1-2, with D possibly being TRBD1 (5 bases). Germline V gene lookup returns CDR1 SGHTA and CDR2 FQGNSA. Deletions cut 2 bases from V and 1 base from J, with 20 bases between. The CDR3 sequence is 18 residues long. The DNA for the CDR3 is TGTGCCAGCAGCTTACTTGAGGGGTGGGACTTCTTTAACTATGGCTACACCTTC. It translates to CASSLLEGWDFFNYGYTF.

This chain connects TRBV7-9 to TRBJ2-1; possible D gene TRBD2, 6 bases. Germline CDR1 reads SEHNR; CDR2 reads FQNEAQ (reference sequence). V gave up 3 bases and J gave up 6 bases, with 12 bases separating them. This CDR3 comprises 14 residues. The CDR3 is CASSFGGPGNEQFF. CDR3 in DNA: TGTGCCAGCAGCTTTGGAGGGCCAGGCAATGAGCAGTTCTTC.

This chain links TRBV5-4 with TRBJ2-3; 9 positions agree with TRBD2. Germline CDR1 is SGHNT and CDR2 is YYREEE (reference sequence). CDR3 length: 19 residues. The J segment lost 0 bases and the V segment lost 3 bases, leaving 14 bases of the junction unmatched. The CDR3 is CASSSLSGRSQTSTDTQYF. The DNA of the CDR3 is TGTGCCAGCAGCTCTCTTAGCGGGAGATCCCAAACTAGCACAGATACGCAGTATTTT. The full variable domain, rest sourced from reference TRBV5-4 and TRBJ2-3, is ETGVTQSPTHLIKTRGQQVTLRCSSQSGHNTVSWYQQALGQGPQFIFQYYREEENGRGNFPPRFSGLQFPNYSSELNVNALELDDSALYLCASSSLSGRSQTSTDTQYFGPGTRLTVL.

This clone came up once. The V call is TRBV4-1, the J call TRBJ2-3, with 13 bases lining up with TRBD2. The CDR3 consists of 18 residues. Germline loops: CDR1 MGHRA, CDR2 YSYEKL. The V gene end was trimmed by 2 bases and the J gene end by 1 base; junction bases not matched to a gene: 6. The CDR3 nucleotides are TGCGCCAGCAGCCAAACTAGCGGGAGGGAAGTGGGCACAGATACGCAGTATTTT. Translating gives CASSQTSGREVGTDTQYF.

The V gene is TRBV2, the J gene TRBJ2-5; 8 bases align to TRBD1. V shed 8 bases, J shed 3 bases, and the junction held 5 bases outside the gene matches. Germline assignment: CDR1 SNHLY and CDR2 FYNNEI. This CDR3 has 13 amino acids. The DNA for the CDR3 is TGTGCCAGCGCGGACAGGGTTAAAGAGACCCAGTACTTC. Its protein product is CASADRVKETQYF.

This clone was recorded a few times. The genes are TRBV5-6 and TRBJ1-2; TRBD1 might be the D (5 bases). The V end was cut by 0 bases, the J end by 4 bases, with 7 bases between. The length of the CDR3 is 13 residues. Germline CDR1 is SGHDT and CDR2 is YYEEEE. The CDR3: CASSLGQLYGYTF. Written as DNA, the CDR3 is TGTGCCAGCAGCTTGGGACAGCTCTATGGCTACACCTTC.

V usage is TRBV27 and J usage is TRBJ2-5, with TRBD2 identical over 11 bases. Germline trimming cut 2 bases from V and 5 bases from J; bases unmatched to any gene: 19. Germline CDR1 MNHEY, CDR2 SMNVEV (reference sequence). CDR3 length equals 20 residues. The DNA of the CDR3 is TGTGCCAGCAGTTTACCCGTTATAGCGGGAGGGCCCCAGAGTCGGGAGACCCAGTACTTC. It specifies CASSLPVIAGGPQSRETQYF.

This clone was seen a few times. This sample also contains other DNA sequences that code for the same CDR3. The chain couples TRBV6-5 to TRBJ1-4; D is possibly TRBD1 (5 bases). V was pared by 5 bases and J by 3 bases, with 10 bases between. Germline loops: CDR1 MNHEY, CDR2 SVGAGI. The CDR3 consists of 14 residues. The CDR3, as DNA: TGTGCCAGCAGTCCGACAGCGTCTAATGAAAAACTGTTTTTT. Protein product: CASSPTASNEKLFF.

In DNA form, the CDR3 reads TGTGCCAGCAGTTCAGGACAGGCCCAAGAGACCCAGTACTTC. Its protein is CASSSGQAQETQYF. This chain joins TRBV6-6 and TRBJ2-5, with 7 bases lining up with TRBD1. Trimming cost V 4 bases and J 1 base; bases outside gene matches: 3. The CDR3 sequence is 14 residues long. Per the germline V gene, CDR1 is MNHNY and CDR2 is SVGAGI (reference sequence).

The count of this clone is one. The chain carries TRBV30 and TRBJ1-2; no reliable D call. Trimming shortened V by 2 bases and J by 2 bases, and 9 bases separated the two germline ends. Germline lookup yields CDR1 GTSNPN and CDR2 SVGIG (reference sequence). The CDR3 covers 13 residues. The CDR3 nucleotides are TGTGCCTGGAGTCCGGGAAGGAACTATGGCTACACCTTC. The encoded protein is CAWSPGRNYGYTF. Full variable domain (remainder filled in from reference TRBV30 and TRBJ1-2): SQTIHQWPATLVQPVGSPLSLECTVEGTSNPNLYWYRQAAGRGLQLLFYSVGIGQISSEVPQNLSASRPQDRQFILSSKKLLLSDSGFYLCAWSPGRNYGYTFGSGTRLTVV.